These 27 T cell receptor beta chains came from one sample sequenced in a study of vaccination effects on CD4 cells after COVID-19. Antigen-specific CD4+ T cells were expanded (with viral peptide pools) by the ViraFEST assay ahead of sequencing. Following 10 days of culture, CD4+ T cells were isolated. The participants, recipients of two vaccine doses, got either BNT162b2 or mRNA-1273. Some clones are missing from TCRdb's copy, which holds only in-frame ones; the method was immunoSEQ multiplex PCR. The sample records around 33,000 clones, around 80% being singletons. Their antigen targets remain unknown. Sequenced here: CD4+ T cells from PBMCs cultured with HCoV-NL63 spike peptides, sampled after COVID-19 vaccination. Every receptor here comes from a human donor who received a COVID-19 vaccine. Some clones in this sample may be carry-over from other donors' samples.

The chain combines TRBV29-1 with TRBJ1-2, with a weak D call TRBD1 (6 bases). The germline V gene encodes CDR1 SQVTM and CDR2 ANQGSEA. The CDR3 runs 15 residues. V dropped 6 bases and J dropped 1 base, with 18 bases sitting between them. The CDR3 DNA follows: TGCAGCGTGAAGAATAGGGCAGGGGATAACTATGGCTACACCTTC. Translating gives CSVKNRAGDNYGYTF.

The chain's CDR3 is CASARGPGVYNEQFF. CDR3 DNA sequence: TGTGCCAGCGCTCGGGGTCCAGGGGTCTACAATGAGCAGTTCTTC. The V gene is TRBV7-6, the J gene TRBJ2-1; D is possibly TRBD1 (6 bases). V was cut by 8 bases and J by 3 bases, with 17 bases left in between. The CDR3 has 15 residues. Germline lookup yields CDR1 SGHVS and CDR2 FNYEAQ.

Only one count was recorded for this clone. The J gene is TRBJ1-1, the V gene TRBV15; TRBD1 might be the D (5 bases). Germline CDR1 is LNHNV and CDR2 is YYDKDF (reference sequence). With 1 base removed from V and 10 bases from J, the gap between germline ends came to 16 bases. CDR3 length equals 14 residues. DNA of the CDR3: TGTGCCACCAGCAGAGCTTACCCGGACGGGGGAGCTTTCTTT. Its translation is CATSRAYPDGGAFF.

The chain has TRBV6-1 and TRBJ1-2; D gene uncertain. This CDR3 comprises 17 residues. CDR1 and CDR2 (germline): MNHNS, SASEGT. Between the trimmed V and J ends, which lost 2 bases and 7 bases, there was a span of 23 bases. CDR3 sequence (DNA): TGTGCCAGCAGTGAATCCCCGAGGAGGGTCCCCTATCGTGGCTACACCTTC. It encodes CASSESPRRVPYRGYTF.

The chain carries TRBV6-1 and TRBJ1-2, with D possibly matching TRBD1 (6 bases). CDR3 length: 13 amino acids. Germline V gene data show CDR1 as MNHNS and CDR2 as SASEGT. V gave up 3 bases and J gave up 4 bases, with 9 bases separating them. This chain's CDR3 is CASSETGPYGYTF. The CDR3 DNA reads TGTGCCAGCAGTGAGACAGGACCCTATGGCTACACCTTC.

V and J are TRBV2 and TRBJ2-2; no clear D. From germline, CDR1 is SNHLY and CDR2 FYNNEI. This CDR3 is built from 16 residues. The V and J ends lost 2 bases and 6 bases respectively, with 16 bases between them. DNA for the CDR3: TGTGCCAGCAGTGAAAACTCTAATGGGGTATCCGGGGAGCTGTTTTTT. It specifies CASSENSNGVSGELFF.

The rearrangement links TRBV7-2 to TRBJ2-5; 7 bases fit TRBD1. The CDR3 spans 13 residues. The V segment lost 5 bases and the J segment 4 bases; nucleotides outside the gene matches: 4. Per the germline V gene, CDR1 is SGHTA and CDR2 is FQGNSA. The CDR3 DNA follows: TGTGCCAGCAGCGCCCAGGGGGTAGAGACCCAGTACTTC. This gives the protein CASSAQGVETQYF.

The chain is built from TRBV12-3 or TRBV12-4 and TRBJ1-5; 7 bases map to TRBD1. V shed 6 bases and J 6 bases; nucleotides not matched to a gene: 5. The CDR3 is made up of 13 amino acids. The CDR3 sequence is CASSYRGGQPQHF. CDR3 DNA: TGTGCCAGCAGCTACAGGGGAGGTCAGCCCCAGCATTTT.

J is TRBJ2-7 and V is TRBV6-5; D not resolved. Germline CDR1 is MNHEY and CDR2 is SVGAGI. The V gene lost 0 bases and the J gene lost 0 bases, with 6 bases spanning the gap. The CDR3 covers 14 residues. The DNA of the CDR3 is TGTGCCAGCAGTTACTCTCAGTCCTCCTACGAGCAGTACGTC. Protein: CASSYSQSSYEQYV.

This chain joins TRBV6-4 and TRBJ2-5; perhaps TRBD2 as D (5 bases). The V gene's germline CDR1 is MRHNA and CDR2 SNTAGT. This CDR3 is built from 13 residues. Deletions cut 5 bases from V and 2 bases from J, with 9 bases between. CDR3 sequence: CASSREIQETQYF. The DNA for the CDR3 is TGTGCCAGCAGTAGGGAGATACAAGAGACCCAGTACTTC.

The CDR3 protein is CASSRTGRTYNEQFF. The CDR3 region has the DNA TGTGCCAGCAGTCGGACAGGGAGGACCTACAATGAGCAGTTCTTC. The chain employs TRBV6-2 or TRBV6-3 and TRBJ2-1; 8 nucleotides align to TRBD1. The CDR3 totals 15 residues. V was pared by 5 bases and J by 2 bases, with 5 bases of the junction left unmatched. The V gene's germline CDR1 is MNHEY and CDR2 SVGEGT.

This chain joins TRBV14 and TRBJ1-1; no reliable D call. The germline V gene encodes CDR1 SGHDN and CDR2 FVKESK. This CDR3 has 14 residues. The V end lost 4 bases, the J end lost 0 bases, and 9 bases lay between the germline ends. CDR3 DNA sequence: TGTGCCAGCAGCCTTGCTGGAATGAACACTGAAGCTTTCTTT. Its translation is CASSLAGMNTEAFF.

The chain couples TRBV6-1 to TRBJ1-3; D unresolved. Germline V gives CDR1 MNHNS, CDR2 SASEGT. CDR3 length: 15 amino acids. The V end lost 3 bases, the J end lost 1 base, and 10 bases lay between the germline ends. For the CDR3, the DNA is TGTGCCAGCAGTGAGCCGAGAGGGTCTGGAAACACCATATATTTT. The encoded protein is CASSEPRGSGNTIYF.

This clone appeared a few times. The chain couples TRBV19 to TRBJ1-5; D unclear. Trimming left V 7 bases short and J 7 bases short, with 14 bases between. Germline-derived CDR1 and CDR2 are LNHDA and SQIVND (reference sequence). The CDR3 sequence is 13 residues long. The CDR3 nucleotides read TGTGCCAGTAACCCGGACCGGGCCCAGCCCCAGCATTTT. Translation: CASNPDRAQPQHF.

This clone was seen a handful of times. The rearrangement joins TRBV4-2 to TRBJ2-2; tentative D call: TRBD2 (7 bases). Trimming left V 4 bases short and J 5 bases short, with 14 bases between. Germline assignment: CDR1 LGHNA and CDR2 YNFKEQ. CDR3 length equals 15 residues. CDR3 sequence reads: CASSPPGGVTGELFF. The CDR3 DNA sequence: TGTGCCAGCAGCCCTCCGGGGGGCGTTACCGGGGAGCTGTTTTTT.

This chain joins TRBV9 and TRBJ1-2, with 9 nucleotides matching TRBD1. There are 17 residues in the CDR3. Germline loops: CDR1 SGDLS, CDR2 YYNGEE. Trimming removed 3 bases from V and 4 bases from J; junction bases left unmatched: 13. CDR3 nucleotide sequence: TGTGCCAGCAGCGCGGGACCTGACAGGGGGGTACCCTATGGCTACACCTTC. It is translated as CASSAGPDRGVPYGYTF.

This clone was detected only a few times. The CDR3 loop is CASKTQGRHTEAFF. CDR3 nucleotides: TGTGCCAGCAAAACACAGGGGCGACACACTGAAGCTTTCTTT. V is TRBV6-6 and J is TRBJ1-1, with 7 bases matching TRBD1. The CDR3 runs to 14 residues. The V segment lost 7 bases and the J segment 3 bases; nucleotides outside the gene matches: 8. The germline V gene has CDR1 MNHNY and CDR2 SVGAGI (reference sequence).

The CDR3 DNA sequence: TGTGCCAGCCAAAAGCAGTTCAAATCTCAGTACTTC. This gives the protein CASQKQFKSQYF. The chain joins TRBV28 to TRBJ2-4; D gene unclear. Germline V gene data show CDR1 as MDHEN and CDR2 as SYDVKM. The CDR3 spans 12 residues. Deletions cut 8 bases from V and 12 bases from J, with 17 bases between.

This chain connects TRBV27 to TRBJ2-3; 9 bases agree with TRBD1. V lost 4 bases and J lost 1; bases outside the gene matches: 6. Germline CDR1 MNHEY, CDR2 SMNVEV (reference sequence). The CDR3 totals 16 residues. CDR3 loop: CASSSYRDRGTDTQYF. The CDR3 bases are TGTGCCAGCAGTTCGTATCGGGACAGGGGCACAGATACGCAGTATTTT.

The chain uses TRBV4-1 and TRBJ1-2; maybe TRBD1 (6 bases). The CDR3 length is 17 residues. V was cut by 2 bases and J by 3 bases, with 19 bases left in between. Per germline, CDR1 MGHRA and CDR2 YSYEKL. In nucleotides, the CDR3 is TGCGCCAGCAGCCAACCTTGGGCCCCGGGGGGCGACTATGGCTACACCTTC. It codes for CASSQPWAPGGDYGYTF.

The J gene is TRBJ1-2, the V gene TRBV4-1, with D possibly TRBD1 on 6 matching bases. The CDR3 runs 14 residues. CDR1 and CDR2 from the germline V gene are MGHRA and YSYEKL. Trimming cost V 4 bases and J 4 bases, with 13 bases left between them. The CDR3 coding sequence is TGCGCCAGCAGCCGTCAGGGGACCCCCTATGGCTACACCTTC. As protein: CASSRQGTPYGYTF.

CDR3 sequence (DNA): TGTGCCAGCAGCTTTGCTGCAGATACGCAGTATTTT. Amino acid sequence: CASSFAADTQYF. The V call is TRBV7-2, the J call TRBJ2-3; D gene unclear. In germline, CDR1 is SGHTA, CDR2 FQGNSA. The CDR3 spans 12 residues. V lost 3 bases and J lost 4, with 5 bases in between.

The CDR3 loop is CASSEGRPGELFF. CDR3 coding DNA: TGTGCCAGCAGTGAGGGAAGACCCGGGGAGCTGTTTTTT. The J gene is TRBJ2-2, the V gene TRBV6-1; D remains unclear. Trimming cost V 3 bases and J 6 bases, with 8 bases left between them. Germline CDR1 is MNHNS and CDR2 is SASEGT. The CDR3 covers 13 residues.

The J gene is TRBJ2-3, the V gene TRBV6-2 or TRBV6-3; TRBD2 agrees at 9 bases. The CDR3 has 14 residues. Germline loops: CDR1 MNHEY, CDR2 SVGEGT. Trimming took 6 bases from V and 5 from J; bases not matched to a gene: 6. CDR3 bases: TGTGCCAGCAGCCGGCGACTAGCGGTAGATACGCAGTATTTT. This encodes CASSRRLAVDTQYF.

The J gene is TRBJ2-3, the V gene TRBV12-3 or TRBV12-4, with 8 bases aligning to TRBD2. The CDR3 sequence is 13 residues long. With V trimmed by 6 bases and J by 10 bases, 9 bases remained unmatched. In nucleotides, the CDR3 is TGTGCCAGCAGGATCGCGGGGGGCCAACCGCAGTATTTT. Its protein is CASRIAGGQPQYF.

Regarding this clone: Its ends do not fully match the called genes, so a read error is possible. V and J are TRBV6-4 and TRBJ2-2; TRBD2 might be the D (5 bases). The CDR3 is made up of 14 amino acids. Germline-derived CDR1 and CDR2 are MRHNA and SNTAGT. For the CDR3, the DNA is TGTGCCGGCAGTGACGAGGGGAACACCGGGGAGCTGTTTTTT. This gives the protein CAGSDEGNTGELFF.

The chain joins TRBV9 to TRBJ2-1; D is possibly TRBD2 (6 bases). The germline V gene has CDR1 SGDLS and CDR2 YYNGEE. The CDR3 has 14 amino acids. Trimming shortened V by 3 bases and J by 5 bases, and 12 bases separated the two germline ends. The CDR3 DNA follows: TGTGCCAGCAGCGGGAGGGTTACCAACAATGAGCAGTTCTTC. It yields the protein CASSGRVTNNEQFF.